Each of the 9 T cell receptor beta chains below was sequenced from the same sample in a study of blood T cell repertoires in COVID-19 (dated by TCRdb to 2020 to 2022). The method was the immunoSEQ multiplex PCR assay. In TCRdb, the immuneACCESS table is reduced to in-frame sequences with V and J assigned. These tables do not hold every clone; where another copy was compared, an unresolved V gene accounts for under half, and the others remain unexplained. Across this sample there are some 170,000 clones, with almost 80% seen only once. The ten largest account for about 18% of the sample. The source material was PBMCs or T cells enriched from blood (not recorded which). These receptors all stem from a woman aged 50 to 65 who had recovered from COVID-19.

The chain carries TRBV20-1 and TRBJ2-1; TRBD2 is a possible D gene (7 bases). The germline V gene encodes CDR1 DFQATT and CDR2 SNEGSKA (reference sequence). V lost 3 bases, J lost 6 bases, and 15 bases lay in between. This CDR3 has 14 residues. CDR3 in DNA: TGCAGTGCTAGTGTCGGGGGGCGCAGCAATGAGCAGTTCTTC. This codes for CSASVGGRSNEQFF.

This chain joins TRBV24-1 and TRBJ2-1, with D tentatively TRBD2 (6 bases). This CDR3 region has 11 residues. Germline CDR1 reads KGHDR; CDR2 reads SFDVKD. V was cut by 0 bases and J by 15 bases, with 8 bases left in between. CDR3 sequence: CATSDLLAWFF. Here the CDR3 DNA reads TGTGCCACCAGTGATTTGCTAGCGTGGTTCTTC.

V is TRBV18 and J is TRBJ2-7; 8 nucleotides align to TRBD1. Germline V gene sequence: CDR1 KGHSH, CDR2 LQKENI. This CDR3 comprises 14 residues. The V and J ends lost 2 bases and 5 bases, in that order; junction bases with no gene match: 5. CDR3 coding DNA: TGTGCCAGCTCACCAGCAGGGGGCTTACACGAGCAGTACTTC. Its protein is CASSPAGGLHEQYF.

The chain employs TRBV5-1 and TRBJ2-7; D gene ambiguous. The germline CDR1 and CDR2 sequences are SGHRS and YFSETQ. CDR3 length equals 15 residues. Between the trimmed V and J ends, which lost 0 bases and 7 bases, there was a span of 17 bases. The CDR3 region has the DNA TGCGCCAGCAGCTTGGCGTCAGACTCATTCCGGGAGCAGTACTTC. Protein product: CASSLASDSFREQYF.

The chain has TRBV6-5 and TRBJ2-2; 7 nucleotides line up with TRBD2. The V gene end was trimmed by 0 bases and the J gene end by 4 bases; junction bases not matched to a gene: 5. Germline V gene lookup returns CDR1 MNHEY and CDR2 SVGAGI. The CDR3 totals 16 residues. The CDR3 region is CASSYSGGPGTGELFF. CDR3 nucleotides: TGTGCCAGCAGTTACTCGGGAGGGCCGGGCACCGGGGAGCTGTTTTTT.

The CDR3 region is CASITVGQGFTEAFF. DNA of the CDR3: TGTGCCAGCATAACGGTGGGACAGGGCTTCACTGAAGCTTTCTTT. The rearrangement uses TRBV28 and TRBJ1-1, with 9 positions matching TRBD1. Germline V gene sequence: CDR1 MDHEN, CDR2 SYDVKM. CDR3 length equals 15 residues. V shed 7 bases, J shed 4 bases, and the junction held 10 bases outside the gene matches. The variable domain in full, with the rest retrieved from reference TRBV28 and TRBJ1-1, is DVKVTQSSRYLVKRTGEKVFLECVQDMDHENMFWYRQDPGLGLRLIYFSYDVKMKEKGDIPEGYSVSREKKERFSLILESASTNQTSMYLCASITVGQGFTEAFFGQGTRLTVV.

The CDR3 DNA is TGTGCCAGCAGCCGGACTAGCGCAAGCACAGATACGCAGTATTTT. It encodes CASSRTSASTDTQYF. The chain combines TRBV7-3 with TRBJ2-3; TRBD2 matches 9 bases. Looked up from germline, CDR1 is SGHTA and CDR2 is FQGTGA. With V trimmed by 5 bases and J by 0 bases, 3 bases remained unmatched. The CDR3 sequence is 15 residues long.

The chain couples TRBV6-5 to TRBJ2-6; possible D gene TRBD2, 6 bases. The CDR3 spans 15 residues. Germline-derived CDR1 and CDR2 are MNHEY and SVGAGI. V lost 6 bases and J lost 0, with 9 bases in between. CDR3 in DNA: TGTGCCAGCAGCCCCGGGGGCTCTGGGGCCAACGTCCTGACTTTC. Amino acid sequence: CASSPGGSGANVLTF.

On this clone itself: Distinct nucleotide sequences in the sample also encode this CDR3. J is TRBJ2-7 and V is TRBV27; D might be TRBD1 (5 bases). The germline gives CDR1 MNHEY, CDR2 SMNVEV (reference sequence). V shed 2 bases and J shed 1 base, with 9 bases lying between them. The CDR3 contains 14 residues. In DNA, the CDR3 is TGTGCCAGCAGTTTAACAGGATTATCCTACGAGCAGTACTTC. Amino acid sequence: CASSLTGLSYEQYF.